This T cell receptor beta chain emerged from a study of blood T cell repertoires in COVID-19. In the study overall: Whether acute or convalescent, the COVID-19 samples came from the United States, Italy and Spain.

It was during active infection that Seattle patients were enrolled and then longitudinally followed. The CDR3 has 16 amino acids. V lost 4 bases to trimming and J lost 2 bases, with 15 bases between them. Per the germline V gene, CDR1 is KGHSH and CDR2 is LQKENI. In the original processing: Quantification of nucleated cells was approximated via reference gene primer amplification. TCRdb's table, derived via immunoSEQ multiplex PCR, lists solely in-frame clones and lacks some. V and J calls and clone size are those listed in that table; D and trimming were worked out from the DNA. The sample records under 300,000 clones, 90% being singletons.

This clonotype was obtained from a woman aged 55 to 70 with COVID-19, enrolled during active disease. Material: peripheral blood. This sequence joins TRBV18 and TRBJ1-5; D is possibly TRBD1 (6 bases). The CDR3 protein is CASSLNTGTGNQPQHF. CDR3 nucleotides: TGTGCCAGCTCACTAAACACAGGGACGGGCAATCAGCCCCAGCATTTT.